These T cell receptor beta chains were read from a single sample in a study of blood T cell repertoires in COVID-19. TCRdb's table, derived via immunoSEQ multiplex PCR, lists solely in-frame clones and lacks some. The sample consists of about 120,000 clones, 65% to 90% of them appearing once. Sequencing input: peripheral blood. These receptors were collected from a woman of 80 years or more with acute or convalescent COVID-19. The CDR3 runs from the conserved cysteine through the conserved F or W. D genes are given only for firm matches. Size is omitted from some rows. Given values are once, few, many or a class for expanded clones.

>-|-|TRBV6-5|TRBJ1-2
TGTGCCAGCATGGACAGAAACTATGGCTACACCTTC
CASMDRNYGYTF
>-|-|TRBV4-3|TRBJ1-2
TGCGCCAGCAGCCAAGAGGCGACAGCCAACTATGGCTACACCTTC
CASSQEATANYGYTF
>TRBD1|-|TRBV28|TRBJ1-2
TGTGCCAGCAGTTTGTGGACAGGGATAGGCTACACCTTC
CASSLWTGIGYTF
>TRBD1|-|TRBV28|TRBJ1-3
TGTGCCAGCAGTGCACCCCGGACAGGAGTCTCTGGAAACACCATATATTTT
CASSAPRTGVSGNTIYF
>-|-|TRBV7-8|TRBJ2-7
TGTGCCAGCAGCTTAGCAGGACATCGAGCCTACGAGCAGTACTTC
CASSLAGHRAYEQYF
>-|-|TRBV5-1|TRBJ2-1
TGCGCCAGCAGCTATACACAGGCCTCCTACAATGAGCAGTTCTTC
CASSYTQASYNEQFF
>-|-|TRBV29-1|TRBJ2-3
TGCAGCGTTGATGACGGAGAGGATACGCAGTATTTT
CSVDDGEDTQYF
>-|-|TRBV11-2|TRBJ1-5
TGTGCCAGCAGCTTAGGGGGGGGTGGCAATCAGCCCCAGCATTTT
CASSLGGGGNQPQHF
>TRBD1|-|TRBV24-1|TRBJ1-2
TGTGCCACCAGTGACGTCAGGACAGGGCTCGGCTACACCTTC
CATSDVRTGLGYTF
>TRBD1|-|TRBV2|TRBJ1-1
TGTGCCAGCAGTGAATGGACAGGACTTGGAAACACTGAAGCTTTCTTT
CASSEWTGLGNTEAFF
>-|-|TRBV6-5|TRBJ1-2
TGTGCCAGCAGCCCGACAGGAAACTATGGCTACACCTTC
CASSPTGNYGYTF
>-|-|TRBV18|TRBJ1-2
TGTGCCAGCTCACGGGATCTGCGGGACTATGGCTACACCTTC
CASSRDLRDYGYTF
>-|-|TRBV11-2|TRBJ1-1
TGTGCCAGCAGCTTAACAGGGATGAACACTGAAGCTTTCTTT
CASSLTGMNTEAFF
>TRBD1|-|TRBV6-5|TRBJ2-5
TGTGCCAGCAGTTCCGACCACAGGGGGTCATACTTC
CASSSDHRGSYF
>-|-|TRBV5-1|TRBJ2-3
TGCGCCAGCAGCTTGGTATCGGGGGGCATAGTAGATACGCAGTATTTT
CASSLVSGGIVDTQYF
>-|-|TRBV5-4|TRBJ1-1
TGTGCCAGCAGCCCGGGGGGACACTTGAACACTGAAGCTTTCTTT
CASSPGGHLNTEAFF
>TRBD1|-|TRBV11-2|TRBJ1-6
TGTGCCAGCAGCACCTGGACAGGGGCGAATTCACCCCTCCACTTT
CASSTWTGANSPLHF
>-|-|TRBV5-6|TRBJ1-2
TGTGCCAGCAGCTTGCAGGGCGGAGATGGTGGCTACACCTTC
CASSLQGGDGGYTF
>TRBD1|-|TRBV24-1|TRBJ1-2
TGTGCCACCAGTGATGGGGGACAGAATTATGGCTACACCTTC
CATSDGGQNYGYTF
>-|-|TRBV5-1|TRBJ1-1
TGCGCCAGCAGCGTAGCCGGGACGGGAGACACTGAAGCTTTCTTT
CASSVAGTGDTEAFF
>-|once|TRBV29-1|TRBJ1-1
TGCAGCGTCCACAGCGGGGGGACTGAAGCTTTCTTT
CSVHSGGTEAFF
>-|many|TRBV11-2|TRBJ2-5
TGTGCCAGCAGCTTAGAACGGGGAGCCCAGTACTTC
CASSLERGAQYF
>-|-|TRBV21-1|TRBJ2-1
TGTGCCAGCAACAAAGCGATACAGGGGAGGATCTACAATGAGCAGTTCTTC
CASNKAIQGRIYNEQFF
>-|few|TRBV2|TRBJ2-2
TGTGCCAGCAAGGAGGGGGCGAGCACCGGGGAGCTGTTTTTT
CASKEGASTGELFF
>-|-|TRBV7-6|TRBJ2-7
TGTGCCAGCAGCTTCGGGACTCAGGGCAACGAGCAGTACTTC
CASSFGTQGNEQYF
>TRBD1|-|TRBV18|TRBJ1-2
TGTGCCAGCTCAGTCATGGGGAGCAAACGGGACAGTTATGGCTACACCTTC
CASSVMGSKRDSYGYTF
>TRBD1|-|TRBV28|TRBJ1-4
TGTGCCAGCAGTCCCCCTTCCGGGACAGGACTTGAAAAACTGTTTTTT
CASSPPSGTGLEKLFF
>-|-|TRBV12-3/TRBV12-4|TRBJ1-5
TGTGCCAGCAGGTCTAATAGCAATCAGCCCCAGCATTTT
CASRSNSNQPQHF
>TRBD2|-|TRBV29-1|TRBJ2-3
TGCAGCGCCGAACCAATACTAGCGGGGGGACTCAACGACCCAGATACGCAGTATTTT
CSAEPILAGGLNDPDTQYF
>TRBD1|few|TRBV6-1|TRBJ2-1
TGTGCCAGCAGTGATAGGGACAGGGGTTACAATGAGCAGTTCTTC
CASSDRDRGYNEQFF
>TRBD1|-|TRBV28|TRBJ1-3
TGTGCCAGCAGTTTACAGGGGGCTGGAGGAAACACCATATATTTT
CASSLQGAGGNTIYF
>TRBD1|-|TRBV6-5|TRBJ1-3
TGTGCCAGCAGTTACCTCACAGGGGGAAGAAACACCATATATTTT
CASSYLTGGRNTIYF
>TRBD1|-|TRBV5-1|TRBJ2-1
TGCGCCAGCAGCTTGAGGGGACAGTGGGATGAGCAGTTCTTC
CASSLRGQWDEQFF
>-|few|TRBV14|TRBJ1-6
TGTGCCAGCAGCCAAGATTGGCCAAATTCACCCCTCCACTTT
CASSQDWPNSPLHF
>-|-|TRBV18|TRBJ2-2
TGTGCCAGCTCACCCGGGGGGCGGTCGAACACCGGGGAGCTGTTTTTT
CASSPGGRSNTGELFF
>-|-|TRBV7-3|TRBJ2-6
TGTGCCAGCAGCTTATTCGTCTCGGGGGCCAACGTCCTGACTTTC
CASSLFVSGANVLTF
>TRBD1|-|TRBV23-1|TRBJ1-1
TGCGCCAGCAGTCAGGACAGGATGGGGATGAACACTGAAGCTTTCTTT
CASSQDRMGMNTEAFF
>-|-|TRBV28|TRBJ1-2
TGTGCCAGCAGCAACGTGGGCCATGGCTACACCTTC
CASSNVGHGYTF
>-|-|TRBV6-2/TRBV6-3|TRBJ1-5
TGTGCCAGCAGTTACCGACAGCCAAATCAGCCCCAGCATTTT
CASSYRQPNQPQHF